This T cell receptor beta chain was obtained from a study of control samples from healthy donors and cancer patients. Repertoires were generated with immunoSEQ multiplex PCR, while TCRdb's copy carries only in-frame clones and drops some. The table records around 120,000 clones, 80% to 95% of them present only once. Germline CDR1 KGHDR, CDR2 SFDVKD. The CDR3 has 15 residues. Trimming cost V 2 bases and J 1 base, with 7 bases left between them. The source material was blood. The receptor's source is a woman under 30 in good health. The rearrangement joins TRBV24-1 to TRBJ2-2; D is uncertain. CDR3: CATSDSSVNTGELFF. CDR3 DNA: TGTGCCACCAGTGATTCGTCGGTGAACACCGGGGAGCTGTTTTTT.